The rows below give T cell receptor beta chains drawn from one sample of a study of Ad26.COV2.S vaccination and SARS-CoV-2 variants. Repertoires were generated with immunoSEQ multiplex PCR, while TCRdb's copy carries only in-frame clones and drops some. The table includes 350,000 to 600,000 clones, nearly 90% detected once. The sequencing used peripheral blood, collected in a trial of Ad26.COV2.S vaccine versus placebo. These receptors all come from a person aged 18-65 years who received the Ad26.COV2.S COVID-19 vaccine or a placebo. Both conserved end residues are part of each CDR3. The D gene is left open where the match is weak. A clone size is listed for some rows: how often the clone was seen (once, few, many), or a class if it is expanded.

>.|TRBJ2-5|TRBV11-2|.
CASSLGAWETQYF
TGTGCCAGCAGCTTAGGGGCGTGGGAGACCCAGTACTTC
>TRBD2|TRBJ2-3|TRBV15|.
CATSAAGLDVPQYF
TGTGCCACCAGCGCAGCGGGACTAGACGTGCCGCAGTATTTT
>.|TRBJ2-1|TRBV18|.
CASSPFDTPQYDEQFF
TGTGCCAGCTCACCATTTGATACACCCCAGTACGATGAGCAGTTCTTC
>TRBD1|TRBJ1-4|TRBV18|.
CASSQQGLNEKLFF
TGTGCCAGCTCACAACAGGGGCTTAATGAAAAACTGTTTTTT
>TRBD1|TRBJ1-6|TRBV4-1|.
CASSQDAGTANSPLHF
TGCGCCAGCAGCCAAGATGCAGGGACAGCTAATTCACCCCTCCACTTT
>.|TRBJ2-3|TRBV13|.
CASSLGWMVPPRDTQYF
TGTGCCAGCAGCTTAGGGTGGATGGTACCCCCCAGGGATACGCAGTATTTT
>.|TRBJ2-7|TRBV7-2|.
CASSPDRGSSYEQYF
TGTGCCAGCAGTCCCGACCGGGGGAGCTCCTACGAGCAGTACTTC
>.|TRBJ2-7|TRBV7-3|.
CASSLTPVGAGTYEQYF
TGTGCCAGCAGCCTCACCCCGGTGGGTGCCGGGACCTACGAGCAGTACTTC
>.|TRBJ2-7|TRBV29-1|.
CSVEVQDYEQYF
TGCAGCGTTGAAGTTCAGGATTACGAGCAGTACTTC
>.|TRBJ1-1|TRBV5-1|once
CASSPGGEAFF
TGCGCCAGCAGCCCCGGGGGTGAAGCTTTCTTT
>.|TRBJ2-2|TRBV7-3|.
CASSPEIGRGTGELFF
TGTGCCAGCAGCCCAGAGATCGGACGGGGCACCGGGGAGCTGTTTTTT
>.|TRBJ2-2|TRBV12-3/TRBV12-4|few
CASSTYTGELFF
TGTGCCAGCAGCACGTACACCGGGGAGCTGTTTTTT
>TRBD2|TRBJ2-3|TRBV18|.
CASSPGSGYRDTQYF
TGTGCCAGCTCACCGGGTAGCGGGTATAGGGATACGCAGTATTTT
>TRBD1|TRBJ2-5|TRBV27|.
CASSRRQGIAETQYF
TGTGCCAGCAGTCGGAGACAGGGTATTGCGGAGACCCAGTACTTC
>.|TRBJ1-5|TRBV10-1|.
CASSEGNSNQPQHF
TGCGCCAGCAGTGAGGGGAATAGCAATCAGCCCCAGCATTTT
>.|TRBJ1-1|TRBV24-1|.
CATSDYDTEAFF
TGTGCCACCAGTGATTACGACACTGAAGCTTTCTTT
>TRBD2|TRBJ2-7|TRBV28|.
CASSRLAGGREQYF
TGTGCCAGCAGCCGACTAGCGGGGGGGCGGGAGCAGTACTTC
>.|TRBJ2-1|TRBV19|.
CASSIERAYNEQFF
TGTGCCAGTAGTATAGAAAGGGCCTACAATGAGCAGTTCTTC
>.|TRBJ1-4|TRBV6-5|.
CASRRRRGNEKLFF
TGTGCCAGCAGGCGCCGACGGGGGAATGAAAAACTGTTTTTT
>.|TRBJ2-7|TRBV3-1/TRBV3-2|.
CASSQVSSTGYEQYF
TGTGCCAGCAGCCAAGTTAGCAGTACGGGGTACGAGCAGTACTTC
>.|TRBJ1-1|TRBV5-1|once
CASSEQGGNTEAFF
TGCGCCAGCAGCGAACAGGGTGGGAACACTGAAGCTTTCTTT